The 14 T cell receptor beta chains listed next were all sequenced from one sample in a study of cytomegalovirus exposure and HLA in healthy donors. Primers for the PCR totalled 60 Vbeta and 13 Jbeta. The method was immunoSEQ multiplex PCR; TCRdb's version includes in-frame clones alone and lacks a portion of them. Among about 150,000 clones, around 75% were seen once, and the ten largest hold 7.5% to 9%. The sample consisted of PBMCs. The receptors stem from a young man in good health and CMV-seropositive.

V usage is TRBV6-5 and J usage is TRBJ1-2, with 7 nucleotides matching TRBD1. The CDR3 length is 14 residues. The junction had 7 bases not matched to a gene; V was cut back by 4 bases and J by 5 bases. From germline, CDR1 is MNHEY and CDR2 SVGAGI. The CDR3 sequence is CASSSPDRLYGYTF. In DNA form, the CDR3 reads TGTGCCAGCAGTTCTCCGGACAGGTTATATGGCTACACCTTC.

V usage is TRBV5-1 and J usage is TRBJ2-7, with 7 bases fitting TRBD2. The CDR3 runs to 14 residues. The ends lost 4 bases at V and 0 bases at J; junction bases unmatched: 4. Germline lookup yields CDR1 SGHRS and CDR2 YFSETQ. The CDR3 DNA reads TGCGCCAGCAGCGGGGGAGGGGTCTCCTACGAGCAGTACTTC. This gives the protein CASSGGGVSYEQYF.

This clone was detected only a few times. This chain connects TRBV19 to TRBJ1-1; D unclear. This CDR3 contains 14 residues. Deletions cut 6 bases from V and 1 base from J, with 12 bases between. Germline CDR1 and CDR2: LNHDA and SQIVND (reference sequence). This chain's CDR3 is CASSRGMANTEAFF. CDR3 nucleotide sequence: TGTGCCAGTAGCCGAGGTATGGCGAACACTGAAGCTTTCTTT.

Concerning this clone: The sample holds other DNA sequences that translate to the same CDR3. The genes are TRBV18 and TRBJ1-1; D remains unclear. V was pared by 0 bases and J by 1 base, with 6 bases between. Germline V gene sequence: CDR1 KGHSH, CDR2 LQKENI. The CDR3 has 14 residues. DNA for the CDR3: TGTGCCAGCTCACCACCACCGGGGAACACTGAAGCTTTCTTT. Encoded protein: CASSPPPGNTEAFF.

This clone has a handful of counts. This chain links TRBV4-1 with TRBJ2-3; D is perhaps TRBD2 (7 bases). The CDR3 runs 17 residues. The V and J ends lost 1 base and 2 bases respectively, with 16 bases between them. The V gene's germline CDR1 is MGHRA and CDR2 YSYEKL. The CDR3 DNA reads TGCGCCAGCAGCCAAGTTGACGGGGGGCTCGACACAGATACGCAGTATTTT. It translates to CASSQVDGGLDTDTQYF.

V usage is TRBV29-1 and J usage is TRBJ2-3; TRBD1 matches 10 bases. This CDR3 has 13 residues. Germline CDR1 and CDR2: SQVTM and ANQGSEA. Trimming at V came to 6 bases and at J to 4 bases, leaving 4 bases not matched to a gene. CDR3 coding DNA: TGCAGCGTACCGGGACAGGGGTCAGATACGCAGTATTTT. This sequence encodes CSVPGQGSDTQYF.

This chain joins TRBV10-3 and TRBJ2-7, with D maybe TRBD2 (6 bases). In germline, CDR1 is ENHRY, CDR2 SYGVKD. The CDR3 extends over 15 amino acids. Trimming took off 0 bases at V and 5 bases at J, with 14 bases between the two ends. The chain's CDR3 is CAISESARDLHEQYF. In DNA form, the CDR3 reads TGTGCCATCAGTGAGTCCGCCAGGGACTTACACGAGCAGTACTTC.

The V call is TRBV19, the J call TRBJ1-2, with D possibly being TRBD1 (6 bases). Germline CDR1 reads LNHDA; CDR2 reads SQIVND (reference sequence). Trimming removed 5 bases from V and 4 bases from J, with 20 bases in between. The CDR3 runs to 16 residues. CDR3 loop: CASSPGRSGGAYGYTF. CDR3 nucleotides: TGTGCCAGTAGTCCGGGAAGGTCGGGGGGCGCCTATGGCTACACCTTC.

The V and J genes are TRBV7-9 and TRBJ2-3; possible D gene TRBD2, 7 bases. Deletions cut 5 bases from V and 0 bases from J, with 21 bases between. CDR3 length: 18 amino acids. Germline assignment: CDR1 SEHNR and CDR2 FQNEAQ (reference sequence). In nucleotides, the CDR3 is TGTGCCAGCAGCCACGGAGGGGCGGGGGCAACTAGCACAGATACGCAGTATTTT. This encodes CASSHGGAGATSTDTQYF.

This clone appeared a few times. CDR3 loop: CAGRQGPELYF. The CDR3 DNA is TGTGCCGGGCGTCAGGGCCCCGAATTGTATTTT. The V and J genes are TRBV6-1 and TRBJ1-3, with D possibly being TRBD1 (5 bases). This CDR3 region has 11 residues. Looked up from germline, CDR1 is MNHNS and CDR2 is SASEGT. Trimming took 11 bases from V and 16 from J, leaving 21 bases between them.

The J gene is TRBJ2-6, the V gene TRBV19; D might be TRBD1 (5 bases). The V gene lost 6 bases and the J gene lost 0 bases, with 12 bases spanning the gap. Per germline, CDR1 LNHDA and CDR2 SQIVND (reference sequence). This CDR3 contains 16 residues. CDR3 residues: CASRQVPFSGANVLTF. The DNA for the CDR3 is TGTGCCAGTAGACAGGTTCCTTTCTCTGGGGCCAACGTCCTGACTTTC.

V gene TRBV15 combines with J gene TRBJ1-2; 7 bases match TRBD1. The CDR3 loop spans 14 amino acids. Germline values: CDR1 LNHNV, CDR2 YYDKDF (reference sequence). The V gene end was trimmed by 3 bases and the J gene end by 2 bases; junction bases not matched to a gene: 3. The CDR3 sequence: CATSRGGQNYGYTF. CDR3 in DNA: TGTGCCACCAGCAGGGGGGGACAGAACTATGGCTACACCTTC.

V and J are TRBV11-3 and TRBJ1-1; D unclear. This CDR3 has 12 amino acids. V lost 6 bases and J 3 bases, leaving 8 bases between the germline ends. Looked up from germline, CDR1 is SGHNT and CDR2 is YENEEA. The CDR3 DNA sequence: TGTGCCAGCAGTAATAGCGACACTGAAGCTTTCTTT. Translated: CASSNSDTEAFF.

This clone was observed at least ten times. The chain is built from TRBV7-9 and TRBJ1-1; D call uncertain. Trimming took off 3 bases at V and 6 bases at J, with 20 bases between the two ends. This CDR3 contains 16 residues. Germline V CDR1 and CDR2: SEHNR, FQNEAQ (reference sequence). DNA of the CDR3: TGTGCCAGCAGCTTCAGAACCCAACGGGGTTCGGCTGAAGCTTTCTTT. Translation: CASSFRTQRGSAEAFF.